These 29 T cell receptor beta chains came from one sample sequenced in a study of blood T cell repertoires in COVID-19. Profiled with immunoSEQ multiplex PCR; TCRdb holds only in-frame clones, not every one. The table has 50,000 or so clones, around 83% seen once. Sequencing was done on a sample of peripheral blood. These receptors were obtained from a human donor in a cohort sampled during active COVID-19.

The CDR3 DNA reads TGTGCCAGCAGGGCCGGGACAGGGGGTAACACCGGGGAGCTGTTTTTT. Protein: CASRAGTGGNTGELFF. The chain couples TRBV11-2 to TRBJ2-2, with 11 bases matching TRBD1. Germline trimming cut 6 bases from V and 2 bases from J; bases unmatched to any gene: 5. The CDR3 is 16 residues long. Germline V gene lookup returns CDR1 SGHAT and CDR2 FQNNGV. The full variable domain, its missing parts supplied by reference TRBV11-2 and TRBJ2-2, is EAGVAQSPRYKIIEKRQSVAFWCNPISGHATLYWYQQILGQGPKLLIQFQNNGVVDDSQLPKDRFSAERLKGVDSTLKIQPAKLEDSAVYLCASRAGTGGNTGELFFGEGSRLTVL.

The V call is TRBV13, the J call TRBJ2-5; 11 nucleotides line up with TRBD2. CDR3 length equals 13 residues. V was pared by 5 bases and J by 10 bases, with 6 bases of the junction left unmatched. Germline CDR1 is PRHDT and CDR2 is FYEKMQ (reference sequence). CDR3 sequence reads: CASSRSGGEVQYF. The DNA for the CDR3 is TGTGCCAGCAGCCGTAGCGGGGGGGAGGTCCAGTACTTC.

This chain joins TRBV19 and TRBJ1-2; no clear D gene. With 6 bases removed from V and 4 bases from J, the gap between germline ends came to 9 bases. This CDR3 comprises 12 residues. The germline gives CDR1 LNHDA, CDR2 SQIVND (reference sequence). The CDR3 here is CASSLVAYGYTF. CDR3 DNA sequence: TGTGCCAGTAGCCTGGTGGCCTATGGCTACACCTTC.

The rearrangement joins TRBV11-2 to TRBJ1-6, with D perhaps matching TRBD1 (6 bases). Trimming took off 5 bases at V and 8 bases at J, with 16 bases between the two ends. Germline V gene sequence: CDR1 SGHAT, CDR2 FQNNGV. The CDR3 has 15 residues. DNA of the CDR3: TGTGCCAGCAGCCTTGCCGGGGGGCCGGATTCACCCCTCCACTTT. Its protein is CASSLAGGPDSPLHF. Full variable domain (rest looked up from reference TRBV11-2 and TRBJ1-6): EAGVAQSPRYKIIEKRQSVAFWCNPISGHATLYWYQQILGQGPKLLIQFQNNGVVDDSQLPKDRFSAERLKGVDSTLKIQPAKLEDSAVYLCASSLAGGPDSPLHFGNGTRLTVT.

The V gene is TRBV5-1, the J gene TRBJ2-5; D perhaps matches TRBD1 (6 bases). Germline V gene sequence: CDR1 SGHRS, CDR2 YFSETQ. V lost 0 bases and J lost 4, with 7 bases in between. The CDR3 consists of 13 residues. The DNA for the CDR3 is TGCGCCAGCAGCTTGGTAGGGGGAGAGACCCAGTACTTC. It specifies CASSLVGGETQYF.

CDR3 coding DNA: TGTGCCAGCAGCGCGCGAACAGTTTCACCCCTCCACTTT. Its translation is CASSARTVSPLHF. The chain carries TRBV13 and TRBJ1-6; D not certain. CDR1 is PRHDT and CDR2 is FYEKMQ in the germline V gene (reference sequence). Trimming stripped 5 bases from V and 9 bases from J, with 11 bases between. CDR3 length: 13 residues.

The J gene is TRBJ1-6, the V gene TRBV7-9, with D possibly TRBD1 on 5 matching bases. The germline V and J ends were trimmed by 5 bases and 3 bases, with 11 bases remaining between them. The germline V gene has CDR1 SEHNR and CDR2 FQNEAQ (reference sequence). The CDR3 is 15 residues long. The CDR3: CASSPTGNYNSPLHF. As DNA, the CDR3 is TGTGCCAGCAGCCCAACAGGAAACTATAATTCACCCCTCCACTTT.

The V call is TRBV5-8, the J call TRBJ2-1; TRBD2 matches at 8 bases. V lost 5 bases to trimming and J lost 7 bases; unmatched junction nucleotides: 5. The CDR3 consists of 13 residues. CDR1 SGHTS and CDR2 YDEGEE come from the germline V gene. CDR3 in DNA: TGTGCCAGCAGGGGAGCGGGAGCAAATGAGCAGTTCTTC. The encoded protein is CASRGAGANEQFF.

This clone appeared a single time. The V call is TRBV5-4, the J call TRBJ2-7; 11 bases are a match to TRBD2. The germline gives CDR1 SGHNT, CDR2 YYREEE (reference sequence). The CDR3 length is 16 residues. The ends lost 3 bases at V and 4 bases at J; junction bases unmatched: 9. CDR3 sequence reads: CASSSRLAGWGYEQYF. The CDR3 DNA follows: TGTGCCAGCAGCTCCCGACTAGCGGGATGGGGATACGAGCAGTACTTC.

This chain links TRBV12-3 or TRBV12-4 with TRBJ2-1; D is uncertain. The V gene lost 3 bases and the J gene lost 8 bases, with 5 bases spanning the gap. This CDR3 contains 11 residues. This CDR3 is CASSFIDEQFF. The CDR3 nucleotides read TGTGCCAGCAGTTTTATCGATGAGCAGTTCTTC.

This clone has a single count. The rearrangement joins TRBV19 to TRBJ1-5; TRBD1 might be the D (5 bases). This CDR3 region has 13 residues. V dropped 3 bases and J dropped 6 bases, with 9 bases sitting between them. The germline gives CDR1 LNHDA, CDR2 SQIVND (reference sequence). CDR3 sequence: CASSMGQGQPQHF. Written as DNA, the CDR3 is TGTGCCAGTAGTATGGGCCAGGGTCAGCCCCAGCATTTT.

The genes are TRBV27 and TRBJ2-2; 8 bases match TRBD1. J gave up 7 bases and V 3 bases, and 4 bases lay outside the gene matches. Germline-derived CDR1 and CDR2 are MNHEY and SMNVEV (reference sequence). The length of the CDR3 is 14 residues. The CDR3 DNA follows: TGTGCCAGCAGTTTTCAGGGGGCGAACGGGGAGCTGTTTTTT. It specifies CASSFQGANGELFF.

The chain uses TRBV7-9 and TRBJ2-7; 7 bases line up with TRBD1. The J segment lost 1 base and the V segment lost 1 base, leaving 1 base of the junction unmatched. Looked up from germline, CDR1 is SEHNR and CDR2 is FQNEAQ (reference sequence). The CDR3 has 14 residues. The CDR3 DNA sequence: TGTGCCAGCAGCTTAGAGGGACAGTCCTACGAGCAGTACTTC. It is translated as CASSLEGQSYEQYF.

This chain links TRBV4-1 with TRBJ1-6, with D maybe TRBD1 (5 bases). Deletions cut 1 base from V and 10 bases from J, with 14 bases between. The CDR3 contains 15 residues. Germline CDR1 MGHRA, CDR2 YSYEKL. The CDR3 region has the DNA TGCGCCAGCAGCCAAGGCGCAGGGCGTCTATCACCCCTCCACTTT. It codes for CASSQGAGRLSPLHF.

This chain links TRBV30 with TRBJ1-5; D possibly corresponds to TRBD1 (5 bases). The CDR3 spans 13 residues. Germline CDR1 GTSNPN, CDR2 SVGIG (reference sequence). V lost 1 base and J 5 bases, leaving 9 bases between the germline ends. The CDR3 sequence is CAWSATGDQPQHF. CDR3 in DNA: TGTGCCTGGAGTGCCACAGGTGATCAGCCCCAGCATTTT.

The chain carries TRBV7-9 and TRBJ1-2; TRBD1 matches 9 bases. V shed 5 bases and J 3 bases; nucleotides not matched to a gene: 7. Germline V CDR1 and CDR2: SEHNR, FQNEAQ (reference sequence). The CDR3 is 15 amino acids. The CDR3 spells CASSHLQGADYGYTF. CDR3 in DNA: TGTGCCAGCAGCCATTTACAGGGGGCCGACTATGGCTACACCTTC.

The sample holds one count of this clone. J is TRBJ2-3 and V is TRBV5-1; 8 positions agree with TRBD2. CDR3 length equals 16 residues. Germline CDR1 and CDR2: SGHRS and YFSETQ. V shed 4 bases and J 2 bases; nucleotides not matched to a gene: 9. The CDR3 sequence: CASSPGGTSITDTQYF. CDR3 in DNA: TGCGCCAGCAGCCCGGGGGGGACCTCCATCACAGATACGCAGTATTTT.

The chain uses TRBV18 and TRBJ2-7; 7 nucleotides agree with TRBD1. Losses at the gene ends were 3 bases for V and 0 bases for J; bases not matched to a gene: 8. Germline assignment: CDR1 KGHSH and CDR2 LQKENI. CDR3 length equals 16 residues. The CDR3 is CASSPSRQGSSYEQYF. In nucleotides, the CDR3 is TGTGCCAGCTCACCTTCGAGACAGGGAAGCTCCTACGAGCAGTACTTC.

The chain recombines TRBV7-6 with TRBJ2-5; 7 nucleotides line up with TRBD2. Trimming at V came to 1 base and at J to 1 base, leaving 3 bases not matched to a gene. In germline, CDR1 is SGHVS, CDR2 FNYEAQ. CDR3 length equals 15 residues. CDR3 nucleotides: TGTGCCAGCAGCTTAGGGAGCGGGATCCAAGAGACCCAGTACTTC. Protein: CASSLGSGIQETQYF.

This clone was seen a few times. The genes are TRBV2 and TRBJ2-2, with D tentatively TRBD2 (5 bases). Between the trimmed V and J ends, which lost 7 bases and 1 base, there was a span of 13 bases. The germline CDR1 and CDR2 sequences are SNHLY and FYNNEI. The CDR3 is 15 residues long. The CDR3 region is CASNPGEWNTGELFF. Here the CDR3 DNA reads TGTGCCAGCAATCCCGGGGAGTGGAACACCGGGGAGCTGTTTTTT.

V gene TRBV5-1 combines with J gene TRBJ2-2; 8 bases fit TRBD1. From germline, CDR1 is SGHRS and CDR2 YFSETQ. The CDR3 contains 14 residues. Unmatched junction bases numbered 10, after V lost 4 bases and J lost 11 bases. CDR3 amino acids: CASSGGQVVKELFF. CDR3 nucleotide sequence: TGCGCCAGCAGCGGGGGACAGGTCGTGAAAGAGCTGTTTTTT.

With respect to this clone: One end of the junction does not line up with germline, which may come from a read error. The gene calls are TRBV15 and TRBJ2-1; perhaps TRBD2 as D (6 bases). This CDR3 comprises 14 residues. In germline, CDR1 is LNHNV, CDR2 YYDKDF (reference sequence). CDR3 protein: CATNRALANNEQFF. CDR3 bases: TGTGCCACCAACAGAGCACTAGCTAACAATGAGCAGTTCTTC.

The CDR3 spells CASSYSGSSGYGYTF. The DNA of the CDR3 is TGTGCCAGCAGTTACTCTGGGAGCAGCGGCTATGGCTACACCTTC. The V call is TRBV6-5, the J call TRBJ1-2; D unclear. CDR3 length equals 15 residues. Per germline, CDR1 MNHEY and CDR2 SVGAGI. Trimming shortened V by 0 bases and J by 4 bases, and 12 bases separated the two germline ends.

This clone has just one count. The V call is TRBV29-1, the J call TRBJ2-1; 11 bases match TRBD2. Looked up from germline, CDR1 is SQVTM and CDR2 is ANQGSEA. The CDR3 sequence is 14 residues long. Germline trimming cut 5 bases from V and 7 bases from J; bases unmatched to any gene: 7. This chain's CDR3 is CSVYLAGGRNEQFF. CDR3 bases: TGCAGCGTTTACCTAGCGGGAGGAAGGAATGAGCAGTTCTTC.

The rearrangement uses TRBV2 and TRBJ2-1, with D perhaps matching TRBD2 (5 bases). Deletions cut 0 bases from V and 0 bases from J, with 6 bases between. The germline CDR1 and CDR2 sequences are SNHLY and FYNNEI. The CDR3 runs 15 residues. The CDR3 here is CASSEAGSSYNEQFF. For the CDR3, the DNA is TGTGCCAGCAGTGAAGCGGGGAGCTCCTACAATGAGCAGTTCTTC. Complete variable domain (other parts from reference TRBV2 and TRBJ2-1): EPEVTQTPSHQVTQMGQEVILRCVPISNHLYFYWYRQILGQKVEFLVSFYNNEISEKSEIFDDQFSVERPDGSNFTLKIRSTKLEDSAMYFCASSEAGSSYNEQFFGPGTRLTVL.

This chain uses TRBV30 with TRBJ1-1; D is possibly TRBD1 (6 bases). This CDR3 is 16 amino acids long. The germline CDR1 and CDR2 sequences are GTSNPN and SVGIG (reference sequence). V was pared by 5 bases and J by 1 base, with 20 bases between. CDR3 amino acids: CAWATGTLGRNTEAFF. In DNA, the CDR3 is TGTGCCTGGGCTACCGGGACACTTGGTAGGAACACTGAAGCTTTCTTT.

The V and J genes are TRBV6-5 and TRBJ1-4, with D unclear. Germline assignment: CDR1 MNHEY and CDR2 SVGAGI. V lost 8 bases and J 3 bases, leaving 16 bases between the germline ends. The CDR3 spans 15 residues. CDR3 amino acids: CASGRPLTSNEKLFF. The CDR3 region has the DNA TGTGCCAGCGGGAGGCCCCTCACCTCTAATGAAAAACTGTTTTTT.

This clone was observed once. The chain is built from TRBV9 and TRBJ1-5; D call uncertain. The germline V gene has CDR1 SGDLS and CDR2 YYNGEE. V lost 4 bases, J lost 4 bases, and 12 bases lay in between. This CDR3 spans 14 amino acids. The CDR3 is CASSPNSYNQPQHF. CDR3 bases: TGTGCCAGCAGCCCCAACAGCTATAATCAGCCCCAGCATTTT.

V is TRBV2 and J is TRBJ1-3, with a weak D call TRBD1 (5 bases). Trimming pared 6 bases from V and 2 bases from J, leaving 14 bases between. The CDR3 is 15 amino acids. Germline values: CDR1 SNHLY, CDR2 FYNNEI. CDR3 amino acids: CASSLLSGAGNTIYF. CDR3 sequence (DNA): TGTGCCAGCAGCCTACTGTCGGGGGCTGGAAACACCATATATTTT.